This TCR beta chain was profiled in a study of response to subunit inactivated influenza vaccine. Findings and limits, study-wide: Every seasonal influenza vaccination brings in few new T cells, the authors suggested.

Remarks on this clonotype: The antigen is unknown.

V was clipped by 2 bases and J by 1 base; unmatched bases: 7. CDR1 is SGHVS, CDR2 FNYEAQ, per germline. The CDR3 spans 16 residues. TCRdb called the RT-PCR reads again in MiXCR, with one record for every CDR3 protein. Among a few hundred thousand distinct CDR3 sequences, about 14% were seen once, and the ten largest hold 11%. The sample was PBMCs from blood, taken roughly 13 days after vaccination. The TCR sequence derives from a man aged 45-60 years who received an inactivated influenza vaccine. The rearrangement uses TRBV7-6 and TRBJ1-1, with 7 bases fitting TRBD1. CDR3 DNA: TGTGCCAGCAGCTTATACCAAGGACAGGCGAACACTGAAGCTTTCTTT. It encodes CASSLYQGQANTEAFF.